This paragraph reports one TCR beta chain. Its target is unknown. The data stem from a study of T cell clones after liver transplantation. Study context: TCRbeta sequencing after a pre-transplant mixed lymphocyte reaction identified graft-donor-reactive clones, later tracked in post-transplant blood. Pre-transplant mixed lymphocyte reactions yielded third-party-reactive TCRbeta sequences as comparators for graft-donor-reactive sequences. Subjects received no induction therapy and standard immunosuppression until randomization at 12-24 months post-transplant.

General observations from the study: In 5 of 8 subjects, circulating graft-donor-reactive CD4 TCRbeta sequences fell significantly after transplant.

Germline V CDR1 and CDR2: LNHDA, SQIVND (reference sequence). This CDR3 spans 16 amino acids. V was pared by 5 bases and J by 6 bases, with 22 bases between. The protocol was immunoSEQ multiplex PCR, while the TCRdb copy is restricted to in-frame clones and leaves out a portion. The repertoire holds 65,000 to 80,000 clones, around four fifths seen once, with roughly 3% in the top ten. This clonotype was sampled from a human patient who received a liver transplant. Some T cells may be graft donor cells. The specimen was CD4+ T cells from blood, collected at the 22-month timepoint. The chain is built from TRBV19 and TRBJ1-2, with D possibly matching TRBD1 (6 bases). The DNA of the CDR3 is TGTGCCAGTAGTGTTCAACGGGGGGGCGAATCGGATGGCTACACCTTC. It translates to CASSVQRGGESDGYTF.